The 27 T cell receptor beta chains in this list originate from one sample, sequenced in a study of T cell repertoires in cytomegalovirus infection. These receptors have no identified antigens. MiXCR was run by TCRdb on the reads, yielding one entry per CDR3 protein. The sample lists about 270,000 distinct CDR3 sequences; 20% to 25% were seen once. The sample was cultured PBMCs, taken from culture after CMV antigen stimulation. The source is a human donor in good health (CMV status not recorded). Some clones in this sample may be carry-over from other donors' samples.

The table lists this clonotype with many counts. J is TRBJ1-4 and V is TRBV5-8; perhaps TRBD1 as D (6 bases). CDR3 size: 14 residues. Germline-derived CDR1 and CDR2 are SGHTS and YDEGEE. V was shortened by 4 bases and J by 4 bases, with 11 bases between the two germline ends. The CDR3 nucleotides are TGTGCCAGCAGCCCCGGACAGTATAATGAAAAACTGTTTTTT. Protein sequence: CASSPGQYNEKLFF.

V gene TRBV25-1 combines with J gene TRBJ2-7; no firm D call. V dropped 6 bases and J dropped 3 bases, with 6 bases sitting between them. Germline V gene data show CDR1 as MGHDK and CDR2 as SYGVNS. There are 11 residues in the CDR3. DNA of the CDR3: TGTGCCAGCAGGGGGATCTACGAGCAGTACTTC. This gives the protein CASRGIYEQYF.

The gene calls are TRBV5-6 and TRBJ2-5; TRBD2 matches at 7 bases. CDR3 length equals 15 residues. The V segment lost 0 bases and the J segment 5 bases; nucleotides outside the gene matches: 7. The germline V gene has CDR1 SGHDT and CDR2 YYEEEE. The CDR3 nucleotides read TGTGCCAGCAGCTTGGGTGCGGGAGCAGGGGAGACCCAGTACTTC. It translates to CASSLGAGAGETQYF. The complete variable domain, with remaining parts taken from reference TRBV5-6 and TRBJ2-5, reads DAGVTQSPTHLIKTRGQQVTLRCSPKSGHDTVSWYQQALGQGPQFIFQYYEEEERQRGNFPDRFSGHQFPNYSSELNVNALLLGDSALYLCASSLGAGAGETQYFGPGTRLLVL.

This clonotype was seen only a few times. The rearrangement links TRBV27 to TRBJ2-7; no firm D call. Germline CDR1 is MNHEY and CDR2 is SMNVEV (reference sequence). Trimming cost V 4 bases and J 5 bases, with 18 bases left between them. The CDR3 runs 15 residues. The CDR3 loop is CASSSPDTPVHEQYF. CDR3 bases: TGTGCCAGCAGTTCCCCCGACACCCCGGTCCACGAGCAGTACTTC.

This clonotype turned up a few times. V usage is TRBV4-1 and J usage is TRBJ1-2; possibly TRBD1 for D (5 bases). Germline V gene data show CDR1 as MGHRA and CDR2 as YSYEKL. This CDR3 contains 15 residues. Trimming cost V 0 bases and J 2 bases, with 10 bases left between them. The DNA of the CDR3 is TGCGCCAGCAGCCAAGATTGGGGGGAAAACTATGGCTACACCTTC. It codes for CASSQDWGENYGYTF.

In DNA, the CDR3 is TGCAGCGTTGCCAAGGACCGGAATCAGCCCCAGCATTTT. This codes for CSVAKDRNQPQHF. This sequence joins TRBV29-1 and TRBJ1-5; D is unresolved. The CDR3 loop spans 13 amino acids. V lost 4 bases, J lost 4 bases, and 11 bases lay in between. CDR1 SQVTM and CDR2 ANQGSEA come from the germline V gene.

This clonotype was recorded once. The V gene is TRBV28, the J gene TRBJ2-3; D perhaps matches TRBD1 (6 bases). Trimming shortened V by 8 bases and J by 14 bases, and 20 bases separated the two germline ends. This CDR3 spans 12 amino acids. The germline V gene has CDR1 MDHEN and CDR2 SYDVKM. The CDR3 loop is CASRLYREVLYF. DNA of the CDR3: TGTGCCAGCCGCCTATACAGGGAAGTTTTGTATTTT.

The CDR3 DNA sequence: TGTGCCAGTAGTATAACCCCCTCGAACACTGAAGCTTTCTTT. As protein: CASSITPSNTEAFF. The chain carries TRBV19 and TRBJ1-1, with D unclear. CDR3 size: 14 residues. Looked up from germline, CDR1 is LNHDA and CDR2 is SQIVND (reference sequence). V lost 2 bases to trimming and J lost 1 base, with 8 bases between them.

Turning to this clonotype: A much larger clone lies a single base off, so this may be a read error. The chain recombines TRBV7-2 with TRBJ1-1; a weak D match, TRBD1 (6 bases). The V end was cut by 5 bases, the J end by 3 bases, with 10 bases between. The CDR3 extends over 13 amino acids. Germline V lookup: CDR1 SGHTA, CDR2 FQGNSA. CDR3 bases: TGTGCCAGCAGCGACCACAGGGACACTGAAGCTTTCTTT. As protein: CASSDHRDTEAFF.

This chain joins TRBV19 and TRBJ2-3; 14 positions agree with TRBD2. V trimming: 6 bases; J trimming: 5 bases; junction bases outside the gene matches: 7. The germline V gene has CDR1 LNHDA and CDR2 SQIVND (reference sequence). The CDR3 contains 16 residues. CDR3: CASRRLAGGTQDTQYF. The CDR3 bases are TGTGCCAGTAGACGACTAGCGGGAGGGACTCAAGATACGCAGTATTTT. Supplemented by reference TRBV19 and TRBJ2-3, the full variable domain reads DGGITQSPKYLFRKEGQNVTLSCEQNLNHDAMYWYRQDPGQGLRLIYYSQIVNDFQKGDIAEGYSVSREKKESFPLTVTSAQKNPTAFYLCASRRLAGGTQDTQYFGPGTRLTVL.

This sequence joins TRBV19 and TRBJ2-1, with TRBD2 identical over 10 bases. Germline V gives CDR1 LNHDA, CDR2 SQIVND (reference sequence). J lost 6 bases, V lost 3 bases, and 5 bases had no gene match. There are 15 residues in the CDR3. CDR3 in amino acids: CASSIAASGGNEQFF. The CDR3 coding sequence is TGTGCCAGTAGTATTGCGGCTAGCGGGGGCAATGAGCAGTTCTTC.

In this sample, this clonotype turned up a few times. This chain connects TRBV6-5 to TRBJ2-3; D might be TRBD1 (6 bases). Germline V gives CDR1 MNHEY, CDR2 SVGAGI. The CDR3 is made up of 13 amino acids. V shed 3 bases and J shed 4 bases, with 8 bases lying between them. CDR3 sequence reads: CASSYKGADTQYF. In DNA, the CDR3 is TGTGCCAGCAGTTATAAGGGGGCAGATACGCAGTATTTT.

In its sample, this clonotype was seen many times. The DNA for the CDR3 is TGTGCCAGCAGCGGCCTGGGCTGGGAGGACCAAGAGACCCAGTACTTC. Its protein product is CASSGLGWEDQETQYF. The V gene is TRBV7-2, the J gene TRBJ2-5; TRBD2 might be the D (6 bases). CDR1 is SGHTA, CDR2 FQGNSA, per germline. The V and J ends lost 5 bases and 0 bases respectively, with 16 bases between them. The CDR3 is 16 residues long.

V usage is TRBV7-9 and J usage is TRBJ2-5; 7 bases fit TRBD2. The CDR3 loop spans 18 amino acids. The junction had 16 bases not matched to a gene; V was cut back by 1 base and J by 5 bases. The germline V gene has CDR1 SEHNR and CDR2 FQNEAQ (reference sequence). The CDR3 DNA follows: TGTGCCAGCAGCTTAGTGCGCGGGCTCGGCGGGAGTCCGGAGACCCAGTACTTC. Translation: CASSLVRGLGGSPETQYF.

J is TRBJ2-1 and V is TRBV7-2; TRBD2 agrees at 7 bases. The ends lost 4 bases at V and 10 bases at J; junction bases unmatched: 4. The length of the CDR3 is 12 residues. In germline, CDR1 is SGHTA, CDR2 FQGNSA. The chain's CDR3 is CASSYPGLEQFF. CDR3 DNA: TGTGCCAGCAGCTACCCGGGACTAGAGCAGTTCTTC.

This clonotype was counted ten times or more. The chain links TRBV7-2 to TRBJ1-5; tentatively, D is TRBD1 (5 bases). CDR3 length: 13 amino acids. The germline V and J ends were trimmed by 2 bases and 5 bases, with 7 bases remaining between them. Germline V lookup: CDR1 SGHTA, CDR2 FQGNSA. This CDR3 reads CASSLWGDQPQHF. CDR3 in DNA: TGTGCCAGCAGCTTATGGGGGGATCAGCCCCAGCATTTT. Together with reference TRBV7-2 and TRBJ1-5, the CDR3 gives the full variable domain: GAGVSQSPSNKVTEKGKDVELRCDPISGHTALYWYRQSLGQGLEFLIYFQGNSAPDKSGLPSDRFSAERTGGSVSTLTIQRTQQEDSAVYLCASSLWGDQPQHFGDGTRLSIL.

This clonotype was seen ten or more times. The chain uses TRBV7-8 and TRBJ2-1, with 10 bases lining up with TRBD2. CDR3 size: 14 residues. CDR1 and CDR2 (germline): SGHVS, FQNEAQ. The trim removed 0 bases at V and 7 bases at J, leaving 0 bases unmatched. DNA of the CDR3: TGTGCCAGCAGCTTAGCACTAGCGGGGAATGAGCAGTTCTTC. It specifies CASSLALAGNEQFF.

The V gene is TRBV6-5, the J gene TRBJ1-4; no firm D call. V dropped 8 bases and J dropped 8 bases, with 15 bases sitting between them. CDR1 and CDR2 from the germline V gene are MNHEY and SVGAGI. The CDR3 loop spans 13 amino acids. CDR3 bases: TGTGCCAGCGGCCGTCGGGAAACCGAAAAACTGTTTTTT. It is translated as CASGRRETEKLFF.

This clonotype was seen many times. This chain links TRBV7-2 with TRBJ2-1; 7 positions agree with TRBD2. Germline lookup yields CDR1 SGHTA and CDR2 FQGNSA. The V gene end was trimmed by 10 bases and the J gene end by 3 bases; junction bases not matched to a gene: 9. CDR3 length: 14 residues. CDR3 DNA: TGTGCCAAACAGGCTAGCGGATACTACAATGAGCAGTTCTTC. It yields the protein CAKQASGYYNEQFF.

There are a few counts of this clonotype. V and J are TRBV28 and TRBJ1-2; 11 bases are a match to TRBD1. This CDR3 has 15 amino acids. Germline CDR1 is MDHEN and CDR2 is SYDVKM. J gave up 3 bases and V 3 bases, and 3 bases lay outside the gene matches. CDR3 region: CASSLRDRGDYGYTF. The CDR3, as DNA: TGTGCCAGCAGTTTGCGGGACAGGGGGGACTATGGCTACACCTTC.

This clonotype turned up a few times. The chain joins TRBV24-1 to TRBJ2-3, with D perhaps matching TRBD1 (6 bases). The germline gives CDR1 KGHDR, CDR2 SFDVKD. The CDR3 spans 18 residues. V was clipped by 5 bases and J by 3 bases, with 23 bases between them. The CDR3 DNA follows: TGTGCCACCAGTGGGGGATCGGTTTGGTCAGGGGAAACAGATACGCAGTATTTT. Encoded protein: CATSGGSVWSGETDTQYF.

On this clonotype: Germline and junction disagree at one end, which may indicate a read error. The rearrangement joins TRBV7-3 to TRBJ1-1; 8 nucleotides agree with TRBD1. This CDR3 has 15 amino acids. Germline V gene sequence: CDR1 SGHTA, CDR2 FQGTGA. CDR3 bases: TGTGCCAGCAGCGTAACCCCAGGGGGCCTCACTGAAGCTTTCTTT. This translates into CASSVTPGGLTEAFF.

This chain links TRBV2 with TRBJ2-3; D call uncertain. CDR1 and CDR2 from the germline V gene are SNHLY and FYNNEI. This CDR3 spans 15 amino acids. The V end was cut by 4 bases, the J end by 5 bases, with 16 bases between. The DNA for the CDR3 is TGTGCCAGCAGTGCCCGCTCCGGAGTGGTAGATACGCAGTATTTT. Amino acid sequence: CASSARSGVVDTQYF.

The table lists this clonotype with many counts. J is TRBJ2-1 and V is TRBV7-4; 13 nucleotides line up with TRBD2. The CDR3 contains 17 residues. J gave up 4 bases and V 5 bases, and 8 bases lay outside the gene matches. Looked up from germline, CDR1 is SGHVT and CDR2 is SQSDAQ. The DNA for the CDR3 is TGTGCCAGCAGCGGACGACTAGCGGGAGGCCCTTACAATGAGCAGTTCTTC. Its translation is CASSGRLAGGPYNEQFF.

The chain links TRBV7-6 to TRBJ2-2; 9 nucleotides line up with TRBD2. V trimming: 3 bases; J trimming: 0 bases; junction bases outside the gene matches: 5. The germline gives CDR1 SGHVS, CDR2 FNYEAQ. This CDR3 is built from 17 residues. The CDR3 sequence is CASSLIASGANTGELFF. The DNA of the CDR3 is TGTGCCAGCAGCTTGATAGCTAGCGGGGCGAACACCGGGGAGCTGTTTTTT.

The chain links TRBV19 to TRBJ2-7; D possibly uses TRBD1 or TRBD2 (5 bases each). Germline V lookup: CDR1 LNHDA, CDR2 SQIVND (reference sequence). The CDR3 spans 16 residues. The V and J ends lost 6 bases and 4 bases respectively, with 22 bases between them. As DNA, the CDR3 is TGTGCCAGTAGGGCAGGCCTTCTTCGGGACCCTTACGAGCAGTACGTC. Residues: CASRAGLLRDPYEQYV.

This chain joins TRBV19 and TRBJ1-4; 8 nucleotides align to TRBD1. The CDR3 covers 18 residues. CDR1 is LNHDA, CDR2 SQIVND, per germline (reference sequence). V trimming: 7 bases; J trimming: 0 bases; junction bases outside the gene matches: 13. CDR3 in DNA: TGTGCCAGTACCCCGTGGACAGGGATGCTTGCAACTAATGAAAAACTGTTTTTT. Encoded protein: CASTPWTGMLATNEKLFF.